These T cell receptor beta chains were read from a single sample in a study of PD-1 blockade in classical Hodgkin lymphoma. Method: immunoSEQ multiplex PCR; TCRdb's copy keeps in-frame clones and lacks some. The repertoire consists of some 35,000 clones, with around 90% occurring once and the leading ten covering roughly 0.24%. Sequencing was performed on CD4+ T cells from blood, taken at baseline. These receptors were obtained from a human donor with classical Hodgkin lymphoma. Both conserved end residues are part of each CDR3. A D gene is named only where the DNA matches it firmly.

cdr3_length,j_call,v_call,d_call,cdr3_aa,cdr3_nt
15,TRBJ2-1,TRBV5-1,TRBD2,CASSLGGSTYNEQFF,TGCGCCAGCAGCTTGGGCGGGAGCACCTACAATGAGCAGTTCTTC
12,TRBJ2-5,TRBV7-9,-,CASSFQEETQYF,TGTGCCAGCAGCTTCCAGGAAGAGACCCAGTACTTC
15,TRBJ1-1,TRBV7-2,-,CASSLVRIQLTEAFF,TGTGCCAGCAGCTTAGTACGTATACAGCTCACTGAAGCTTTCTTT
15,TRBJ2-2,TRBV9,-,CASSVASANTGELFF,TGTGCCAGCAGCGTAGCCAGCGCTAACACCGGGGAGCTGTTTTTT
15,TRBJ2-3,TRBV6-5,TRBD2,CASSRGGVGTDTQYF,TGTGCCAGCAGTCGGGGGGGGGTGGGCACAGATACGCAGTATTTT
18,TRBJ2-5,TRBV27,TRBD2,CASRRSLRLAGGQETQYF,TGTGCCAGCAGGAGATCACTCCGACTAGCGGGAGGTCAAGAGACCCAGTACTTC
16,TRBJ2-1,TRBV15,-,CATKGGTVKLYNEQFF,TGTGCCACCAAAGGAGGGACAGTAAAACTCTACAATGAGCAGTTCTTC
16,TRBJ2-2,TRBV2,-,CASSEEVAANTGELFF,TGTGCCAGCAGTGAAGAGGTAGCGGCGAACACCGGGGAGCTGTTTTTT
16,TRBJ2-3,TRBV5-1,-,CASSTREVSSTDTQYF,TGCGCCAGCAGCACCCGGGAAGTCTCTAGCACAGATACGCAGTATTTT
16,TRBJ2-2,TRBV5-1,TRBD2,CASRTSGNPNTGELFF,TGCGCCAGCAGGACTAGCGGGAACCCGAACACCGGGGAGCTGTTTTTT